The 19 T cell receptor beta chains listed next were all sequenced from one sample in a study of cytomegalovirus exposure and HLA in healthy donors. PCR amplification relied on 60 Vbeta primers (plus 13 Jbeta primers). Sequenced by immunoSEQ multiplex PCR; TCRdb stores in-frame clones only, minus some. The sample comprises around 160,000 clones, around 78% of which are singletons, and 1.5% to 2% rests with the top ten. Material: PBMCs. These receptors were taken from a young woman in good health and CMV-seronegative.

This rearrangement joins TRBV11-2 to TRBJ1-2, with a possible D match to TRBD1 (5 bases). Looked up from germline, CDR1 is SGHAT and CDR2 is FQNNGV. CDR3 length equals 12 residues. The germline V and J ends were trimmed by 7 bases and 6 bases, with 12 bases remaining between them. The CDR3 DNA reads TGTGCCAGCAAGGCCGGGGGGGATGGCTACACCTTC. This translates into CASKAGGDGYTF.

The V call is TRBV4-3, the J call TRBJ1-2, with 9 bases identical to TRBD1. J gave up 3 bases and V 5 bases, and 10 bases lay outside the gene matches. Looked up from germline, CDR1 is LGHNA and CDR2 is YSLEER. The CDR3 contains 16 residues. CDR3 sequence reads: CASSMGQGREHYGYTF. CDR3 DNA sequence: TGCGCCAGCAGCATGGGACAGGGAAGGGAGCACTATGGCTACACCTTC.

The chain is built from TRBV7-2 and TRBJ2-1, with TRBD2 matching 8 bases. V lost 4 bases to trimming and J lost 15 bases; unmatched junction nucleotides: 14. CDR1 and CDR2 from the germline V gene are SGHTA and FQGNSA. CDR3 length: 14 residues. The CDR3 protein is CASSSPPTGTRMFF. The CDR3, as DNA: TGTGCCAGCAGCTCGCCACCCACCGGGACTAGGATGTTCTTC.

This chain uses TRBV9 with TRBJ2-7; 9 bases map to TRBD2. Trimming cost V 0 bases and J 3 bases; bases outside gene matches: 4. The CDR3 contains 15 residues. Germline V gene sequence: CDR1 SGDLS, CDR2 YYNGEE. CDR3 amino acids: CASSVGGGDGYEQYF. DNA for the CDR3: TGTGCCAGCAGCGTAGGCGGGGGGGATGGCTACGAGCAGTACTTC.

The chain uses TRBV6-1 and TRBJ2-2; 7 nucleotides align to TRBD1. Germline CDR1 MNHNS, CDR2 SASEGT. Trimming at V came to 2 bases and at J to 1 base, leaving 4 bases not matched to a gene. This CDR3 is built from 16 residues. The CDR3 nucleotides read TGTGCCAGCAGTGAACATCGGGACAGGAACACCGGGGAGCTGTTTTTT. Encoded protein: CASSEHRDRNTGELFF.

The gene calls are TRBV5-8 and TRBJ2-5; D not certain. The J call may be faulty, since TRBJ2-7 better matches the DNA end. CDR3 size: 11 residues. Germline V gene data show CDR1 as SGHTS and CDR2 as YDEGEE. The CDR3 bases are TGTGCCAGCAGCTCCTTCTACGAGCAGTACTTC. Translation gives CASSSFYEQYF.

This clone was detected only a few times. The chain has TRBV5-6 and TRBJ2-1; a possible D gene is TRBD2 (5 bases). Germline V gene sequence: CDR1 SGHDT, CDR2 YYEEEE. The CDR3 sequence is 15 residues long. The germline V and J ends were trimmed by 3 bases and 8 bases, with 18 bases remaining between them. CDR3 loop: CASSSEGSRRDEQFF. In DNA form, the CDR3 reads TGTGCCAGCAGCTCGGAAGGGTCCAGGCGGGATGAGCAGTTCTTC.

The genes are TRBV4-1 and TRBJ1-5, with TRBD1 identical over 11 bases. The CDR3 consists of 20 residues. The germline CDR1 and CDR2 sequences are MGHRA and YSYEKL. V shed 3 bases, J shed 0 bases, and the junction held 13 bases outside the gene matches. This chain's CDR3 is CASSQDRGLMRFHSNQPQHF. CDR3 nucleotide sequence: TGCGCCAGCAGCCAGGACAGGGGGCTGATGCGGTTTCATAGCAATCAGCCCCAGCATTTT.

This sequence joins TRBV18 and TRBJ2-7, with 12 bases fitting TRBD2. Germline values: CDR1 KGHSH, CDR2 LQKENI. Trimming took 3 bases from V and 0 from J; bases not matched to a gene: 0. The CDR3 runs 15 residues. CDR3 DNA sequence: TGTGCCAGCTCACCGACTAGCGGGAGCTCCTACGAGCAGTACGTC. Its translation: CASSPTSGSSYEQYV.

The chain joins TRBV5-4 to TRBJ2-6, with D unresolved. The CDR3 has 17 residues. The V gene lost 3 bases and the J gene lost 0 bases, with 13 bases spanning the gap. Germline values: CDR1 SGHNT, CDR2 YYREEE (reference sequence). The CDR3 region is CASSSGKSNSGANVLTF. CDR3 sequence (DNA): TGTGCCAGCAGCTCGGGTAAATCCAACTCTGGGGCCAACGTCCTGACTTTC.

The J gene is TRBJ2-1, the V gene TRBV7-2; 7 bases are shared with TRBD2. J lost 6 bases, V lost 1 base, and 6 bases had no gene match. Germline CDR1 is SGHTA and CDR2 is FQGNSA. There are 15 residues in the CDR3. The CDR3 bases are TGTGCCAGCAGCTTAGACCGGACTAGTGCCAATGAGCAGTTCTTC. Amino acids: CASSLDRTSANEQFF.

This clone has only a few counts. The chain joins TRBV19 to TRBJ1-1; D ambiguous. CDR3 size: 13 residues. With 8 bases removed from V and 1 base from J, the gap between germline ends came to 11 bases. Germline CDR1 LNHDA, CDR2 SQIVND (reference sequence). The CDR3 is CASSTKGNTEAFF. In nucleotides, the CDR3 is TGTGCCAGTTCAACTAAAGGGAACACTGAAGCTTTCTTT.

CDR3 coding DNA: TGTGCCAGTAGTATTAGTCGGGGGGGAAGTCCCTACGAGCAGTACTTC. This translates into CASSISRGGSPYEQYF. The rearrangement joins TRBV19 to TRBJ2-7, with 8 bases aligning to TRBD2. Germline V gene lookup returns CDR1 LNHDA and CDR2 SQIVND (reference sequence). The CDR3 runs to 16 residues. V was pared by 3 bases and J by 2 bases, with 9 bases of the junction left unmatched.

This clone was observed a handful of times. CDR3 DNA sequence: TGCGCCAGCAGCCGGGACAGGGACTTTGGAAACACCATATATTTT. Amino acid sequence: CASSRDRDFGNTIYF. This rearrangement joins TRBV5-1 to TRBJ1-3, with 9 bases identical to TRBD1. CDR1 is SGHRS and CDR2 is YFSETQ in the germline V gene. The V gene end was trimmed by 4 bases and the J gene end by 3 bases; junction bases not matched to a gene: 5. The CDR3 length is 15 residues. Full variable domain (rest looked up from reference TRBV5-1 and TRBJ1-3): KAGVTQTPRYLIKTRGQQVTLSCSPISGHRSVSWYQQTPGQGLQFLFEYFSETQRNKGNFPGRFSGRQFSNSRSEMNVSTLELGDSALYLCASSRDRDFGNTIYFGEGSWLTVV.

DNA of the CDR3: TGCGCCAGCAGTGAGTCGGGCGGGAGGCTTTGGAATGAGCAGTTCTTC. Protein product: CASSESGGRLWNEQFF. The chain recombines TRBV10-1 with TRBJ2-1, with 8 nucleotides matching TRBD2. With V trimmed by 0 bases and J by 7 bases, 8 bases remained unmatched. The CDR3 loop spans 16 amino acids. CDR1 and CDR2 (germline): WNHNN, SYGVQD (reference sequence).

The chain links TRBV6-1 to TRBJ2-7; TRBD1 aligns across 8 bases. Trimming removed 7 bases from V and 6 bases from J; junction bases left unmatched: 8. CDR1 and CDR2 from the germline V gene are MNHNS and SASEGT. The CDR3 runs 13 residues. The DNA of the CDR3 is TGTGCCAGCACCCCTGGACAGGGACTCGAGCAGTACGTC. Translating it yields CASTPGQGLEQYV.

This chain joins TRBV7-2 and TRBJ2-7; TRBD1 aligns across 7 bases. Germline trimming cut 3 bases from V and 1 base from J; bases unmatched to any gene: 6. CDR1 and CDR2 (germline): SGHTA, FQGNSA. This CDR3 is built from 15 residues. CDR3 residues: CASSFADRKSYEQYF. The CDR3 DNA reads TGTGCCAGCAGCTTCGCGGACAGGAAATCCTACGAGCAGTACTTC.

The rearrangement joins TRBV15 to TRBJ1-1, with TRBD1 matching over 9 bases. V was pared by 4 bases and J by 7 bases, with 10 bases of the junction left unmatched. CDR1 is LNHNV, CDR2 YYDKDF, per germline (reference sequence). This CDR3 contains 15 residues. CDR3: CATSIPGTGRIEAFF. CDR3 coding DNA: TGTGCCACCAGCATCCCCGGGACAGGGCGAATTGAAGCTTTCTTT.

The V gene is TRBV6-5, the J gene TRBJ2-2, with D possibly TRBD1 on 6 matching bases. Germline CDR1 reads MNHEY; CDR2 reads SVGAGI. V gave up 6 bases and J gave up 6 bases, with 17 bases separating them. This CDR3 has 15 residues. The DNA of the CDR3 is TGTGCCAGCAGCAACAGGGTATTAGTACCCGGGGAGCTGTTTTTT. As protein: CASSNRVLVPGELFF.